These T cell receptor beta chains were read from a single sample in a study of blood T cell repertoires in COVID-19. Measured with immunoSEQ multiplex PCR; TCRdb has only the in-frame clones, and not every one. This sample has fewer than 300,000 clones; about four fifths occur once, and the top ten carry around 10%. The source material was peripheral blood. These receptor sequences come from a woman aged 45-65 years who had recovered from COVID-19. Each CDR3 is given with its conserved first and last residue. Fields, in order: CDR3 protein, J gene, clone size, V gene. Clone size is shown for a subset of rows, as once, few, many or a class of expanded clone.

CDR3aa: CASSPAGQGPYGYTF
j_gene: TRBJ1-2
abundance: NA
v_gene: TRBV5-1

CDR3aa: CASSITSNTEAFF
j_gene: TRBJ1-1
abundance: few
v_gene: TRBV19

CDR3aa: CASGLSMSNQPQHF
j_gene: TRBJ1-5
abundance: NA
v_gene: TRBV12-5

CDR3aa: CASSILTVHEQYF
j_gene: TRBJ2-7
abundance: NA
v_gene: TRBV12-3/TRBV12-4

CDR3aa: CASSFRDRGRRVNEQFF
j_gene: TRBJ2-1
abundance: NA
v_gene: TRBV6-2/TRBV6-3

CDR3aa: CATSADSSTDTQYF
j_gene: TRBJ2-3
abundance: NA
v_gene: TRBV24-1

CDR3aa: CASSKRTSGRGETQYF
j_gene: TRBJ2-5
abundance: NA
v_gene: TRBV19

CDR3aa: CASSSALTSGGDQETQYF
j_gene: TRBJ2-5
abundance: NA
v_gene: TRBV5-1

CDR3aa: CASSLYYEQYF
j_gene: TRBJ2-7
abundance: NA
v_gene: TRBV7-2

CDR3aa: CASSHRGQVNTEAFF
j_gene: TRBJ1-1
abundance: NA
v_gene: TRBV4-1

CDR3aa: CASSLVEGAGYEQYF
j_gene: TRBJ2-7
abundance: NA
v_gene: TRBV7-9

CDR3aa: CASRGLTNTEAFF
j_gene: TRBJ1-1
abundance: NA
v_gene: TRBV11-2

CDR3aa: CASSVRVSTEAFF
j_gene: TRBJ1-1
abundance: once
v_gene: TRBV19

CDR3aa: CASSLSVAGLDGYTF
j_gene: TRBJ1-2
abundance: NA
v_gene: TRBV5-1

CDR3aa: CASSSQTNTGELFF
j_gene: TRBJ2-2
abundance: NA
v_gene: TRBV7-9

CDR3aa: CASSLRDRAEQYF
j_gene: TRBJ2-7
abundance: NA
v_gene: TRBV13

CDR3aa: CASSVVLRQGPLTYEQYF
j_gene: TRBJ2-7
abundance: NA
v_gene: TRBV9

CDR3aa: CASNRGGDYNEQFF
j_gene: TRBJ2-1
abundance: NA
v_gene: TRBV9

CDR3aa: CSASIDTYEQYF
j_gene: TRBJ2-7
abundance: NA
v_gene: TRBV20-1

CDR3aa: CASNPGQGNEQYF
j_gene: TRBJ2-7
abundance: NA
v_gene: TRBV28

CDR3aa: CASSPRRNEQYF
j_gene: TRBJ2-7
abundance: NA
v_gene: TRBV7-6

CDR3aa: CAVGAHSYNEQFF
j_gene: TRBJ2-1
abundance: NA
v_gene: TRBV24-1

CDR3aa: CASSERPGSDGYTF
j_gene: TRBJ1-2
abundance: NA
v_gene: TRBV6-1

CDR3aa: CASSEGHSSYEQYF
j_gene: TRBJ2-7
abundance: NA
v_gene: TRBV11-2

CDR3aa: CASSSGDYEQYF
j_gene: TRBJ2-7
abundance: many
v_gene: TRBV6-2/TRBV6-3

CDR3aa: CASSDGVRANTEAFF
j_gene: TRBJ1-1
abundance: NA
v_gene: TRBV6-6

CDR3aa: CASSLWGDTEAFF
j_gene: TRBJ1-1
abundance: NA
v_gene: TRBV11-3

CDR3aa: CASSPYDKTQETQYF
j_gene: TRBJ2-5
abundance: NA
v_gene: TRBV27

CDR3aa: CASRKPGLAGHEQYF
j_gene: TRBJ2-7
abundance: once
v_gene: TRBV27

CDR3aa: CASSLGLAGFNEQFF
j_gene: TRBJ2-1
abundance: NA
v_gene: TRBV13

CDR3aa: CAYNRDKNANEQFF
j_gene: TRBJ2-1
abundance: once
v_gene: TRBV30

CDR3aa: CASSWDRAGYEKLFF
j_gene: TRBJ1-4
abundance: NA
v_gene: TRBV7-9

CDR3aa: CTSSQDVRVDCSGNTIYF
j_gene: TRBJ1-3
abundance: NA
v_gene: TRBV1

CDR3aa: CASSIRVWRGYTF
j_gene: TRBJ1-2
abundance: NA
v_gene: TRBV12-3/TRBV12-4

CDR3aa: CASSEALGSGYTF
j_gene: TRBJ1-2
abundance: NA
v_gene: TRBV6-1

CDR3aa: CASRLSGQEYNEQFF
j_gene: TRBJ2-1
abundance: NA
v_gene: TRBV7-3

CDR3aa: CATRTSANTGELFF
j_gene: TRBJ2-2
abundance: NA
v_gene: TRBV28

CDR3aa: CASSPGGTEYNSPLHF
j_gene: TRBJ1-6
abundance: NA
v_gene: TRBV18

CDR3aa: CASRSRDSHNEQFF
j_gene: TRBJ2-1
abundance: NA
v_gene: TRBV7-3

CDR3aa: CASSNPPGRGYGYTF
j_gene: TRBJ1-2
abundance: NA
v_gene: TRBV6-2/TRBV6-3

CDR3aa: CASSYDSNSNQPQHF
j_gene: TRBJ1-5
abundance: once
v_gene: TRBV6-6

CDR3aa: CASSPRGTAKNIQYF
j_gene: TRBJ2-4
abundance: NA
v_gene: TRBV28

CDR3aa: CASSQPGTVNSPLHF
j_gene: TRBJ1-6
abundance: NA
v_gene: TRBV27

CDR3aa: CASSQDKGTSGMDEQFF
j_gene: TRBJ2-1
abundance: NA
v_gene: TRBV3-1/TRBV3-2

CDR3aa: CASSSSSTGRGFNYGYTF
j_gene: TRBJ1-2
abundance: NA
v_gene: TRBV11-2

CDR3aa: CATLSGDRVAEQYF
j_gene: TRBJ2-7
abundance: NA
v_gene: TRBV28

CDR3aa: CASSLVSLGIREGNEQFF
j_gene: TRBJ2-1
abundance: NA
v_gene: TRBV7-6

CDR3aa: CASSRIAGGIDEQYF
j_gene: TRBJ2-7
abundance: NA
v_gene: TRBV19

CDR3aa: CASSPRGQGAWYGYTF
j_gene: TRBJ1-2
abundance: once
v_gene: TRBV19

CDR3aa: CATREGLAGTDTQYF
j_gene: TRBJ2-3
abundance: NA
v_gene: TRBV24-1

CDR3aa: CSTNGGVENEQFF
j_gene: TRBJ2-1
abundance: once
v_gene: TRBV29-1

CDR3aa: CASSYLNTAQETQYF
j_gene: TRBJ2-5
abundance: NA
v_gene: TRBV6-5

CDR3aa: CASSLGQGGVYEQYF
j_gene: TRBJ2-7
abundance: NA
v_gene: TRBV7-6